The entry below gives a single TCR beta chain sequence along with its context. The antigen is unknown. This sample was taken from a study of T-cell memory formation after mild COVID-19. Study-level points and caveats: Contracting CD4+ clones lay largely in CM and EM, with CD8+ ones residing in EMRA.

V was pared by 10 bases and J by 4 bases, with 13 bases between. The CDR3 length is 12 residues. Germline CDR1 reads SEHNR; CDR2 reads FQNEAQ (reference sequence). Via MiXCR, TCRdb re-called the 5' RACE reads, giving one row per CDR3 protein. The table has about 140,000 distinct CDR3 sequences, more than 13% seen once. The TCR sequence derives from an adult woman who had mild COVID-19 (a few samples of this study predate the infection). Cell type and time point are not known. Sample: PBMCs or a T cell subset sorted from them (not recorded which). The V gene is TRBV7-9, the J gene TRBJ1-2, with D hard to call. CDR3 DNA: TGTGCCACCGGGAACGGGGTCTATGGCTACACCTTC. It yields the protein CATGNGVYGYTF.